A selection of T cell receptor beta chains follows, all from one sample in a study of naive and memory T cell subsets. Each CDR3 protein is one row after TCRdb ran MiXCR on the UMI-ligation and nested PCR reads. Seen here are under 150,000 distinct CDR3 sequences, about a sixth observed once, and the top ten hold 0.14%. The specimen was naive CD4+ T cells from blood. These receptors were taken from a human donor in good health. Each CDR3 is given with its conserved first and last residue. The D gene is left open where the match is weak. Size tells how often a clone was seen (once, few, many) or the class of an expanded clone, and some rows leave it out.

CDR3nt: TGTGCCAGTAGTATGCCTCAGGGGGTAGAAAAACTGTTTTTT; CDR3aa: CASSMPQGVEKLFF; j_gene: TRBJ1-4; len: 14; v_gene: TRBV19; abundance: few; d_gene: TRBD1
CDR3nt: TGCGCCAGCAGCCAAACCGGGACTCCCTACAATGAGCAGTTCTTC; CDR3aa: CASSQTGTPYNEQFF; j_gene: TRBJ2-1; len: 15; v_gene: TRBV4-1; abundance: few; d_gene: NA
CDR3nt: TGTGCCAGCACCCCGGGTCCCGCAAGCACTGAAGCTTTCTTT; CDR3aa: CASTPGPASTEAFF; j_gene: TRBJ1-1; len: 14; v_gene: TRBV6-4; abundance: NA; d_gene: NA
CDR3nt: TGTGCCAGCAGCCAAGATCGGCAGCGACGCTCTGGAAACACCATATATTTT; CDR3aa: CASSQDRQRRSGNTIYF; j_gene: TRBJ1-3; len: 17; v_gene: TRBV14; abundance: NA; d_gene: NA
CDR3nt: TGCAGCGTTGTCTTGTGGCGGAGGAACAATGAGCAGTTCTTC; CDR3aa: CSVVLWRRNNEQFF; j_gene: TRBJ2-1; len: 14; v_gene: TRBV29-1; abundance: few; d_gene: NA
CDR3nt: TGTGCCAGCAGCCACTCGGCAGAGGGATCCTACGAGCAGTACTTC; CDR3aa: CASSHSAEGSYEQYF; j_gene: TRBJ2-7; len: 15; v_gene: TRBV3-1; abundance: NA; d_gene: NA
CDR3nt: TGTGCCAGCAGTTGGAGGGAAGAGACCCAGTACTTC; CDR3aa: CASSWREETQYF; j_gene: TRBJ2-5; len: 12; v_gene: TRBV28; abundance: few; d_gene: NA
CDR3nt: TGCGCCAGCAGCCAGGGGGACAGGGTGGGGGCGTGGGGGTCCTACAATGAGCAGTTCTTC; CDR3aa: CASSQGDRVGAWGSYNEQFF; j_gene: TRBJ2-1; len: 20; v_gene: TRBV4-1; abundance: NA; d_gene: TRBD1
CDR3nt: TGTGCCAGCAGTGATTTAGCAGGGGAGACCCAGTACTTC; CDR3aa: CASSDLAGETQYF; j_gene: TRBJ2-5; len: 13; v_gene: TRBV2; abundance: few; d_gene: NA
CDR3nt: TGCGCCAGCCAACCTAGCGCCGGAGGCGGGGAGCTGTTTTTT; CDR3aa: CASQPSAGGGELFF; j_gene: TRBJ2-2; len: 14; v_gene: TRBV10-1; abundance: NA; d_gene: NA
CDR3nt: TGTGCCAGCAGTTTTGCTAGCGGCCTCTACAATGAGCAGTTCTTC; CDR3aa: CASSFASGLYNEQFF; j_gene: TRBJ2-1; len: 15; v_gene: TRBV6-6; abundance: NA; d_gene: TRBD2
CDR3nt: TGTGCCAGCAGGGCACTAGCGGGAGGTGCAGATACGCAGTATTTT; CDR3aa: CASRALAGGADTQYF; j_gene: TRBJ2-3; len: 15; v_gene: TRBV11-2; abundance: many; d_gene: TRBD2
CDR3nt: TGCAGCGTTGCCGACAGGGCCATGAACACTGAAGCTTTCTTT; CDR3aa: CSVADRAMNTEAFF; j_gene: TRBJ1-1; len: 14; v_gene: TRBV29-1; abundance: NA; d_gene: TRBD1
CDR3nt: TGCAGTGCTAATCTCGCCGATACGCAGTATTTT; CDR3aa: CSANLADTQYF; j_gene: TRBJ2-3; len: 11; v_gene: TRBV20-1; abundance: few; d_gene: NA
CDR3nt: TGTGCCATCAGTAGGGGCGATGAAAAACTGTTTTTT; CDR3aa: CAISRGDEKLFF; j_gene: TRBJ1-4; len: 12; v_gene: TRBV10-3; abundance: NA; d_gene: NA
CDR3nt: TGTGCCATCAGCCCCCAGGGGGCGCGGGCTAATGAAAAACTGTTTTTT; CDR3aa: CAISPQGARANEKLFF; j_gene: TRBJ1-4; len: 16; v_gene: TRBV10-3; abundance: few; d_gene: TRBD1
CDR3nt: TGTGCCAGCAGTGCTAACCCAAAGTCCTACGAGCAGTACTTC; CDR3aa: CASSANPKSYEQYF; j_gene: TRBJ2-7; len: 14; v_gene: TRBV6-1; abundance: many; d_gene: NA
CDR3nt: TGTGCCAGCAGCTTAGGTGTCAGCAATGAGCAGTTCTTC; CDR3aa: CASSLGVSNEQFF; j_gene: TRBJ2-1; len: 13; v_gene: TRBV7-6; abundance: few; d_gene: NA
CDR3nt: TGTGCCAGCAGGCGCGGGACTAGCGGGAGAGGGAGGGGAGGCTCCTACAATGAGCAGTTCTTC; CDR3aa: CASRRGTSGRGRGGSYNEQFF; j_gene: TRBJ2-1; len: 21; v_gene: TRBV6-5; abundance: NA; d_gene: TRBD2
CDR3nt: TGTGCCAGCAGCCTAAGACAGGGTCGGGGTGAGCAGTTCTTC; CDR3aa: CASSLRQGRGEQFF; j_gene: TRBJ2-1; len: 14; v_gene: TRBV7-2; abundance: NA; d_gene: TRBD1
CDR3nt: TGTGCCAGCATACAAGCGGGGGGCAGCTCCTACAATGAGCAGTTCTTC; CDR3aa: CASIQAGGSSYNEQFF; j_gene: TRBJ2-1; len: 16; v_gene: TRBV13; abundance: NA; d_gene: TRBD2
CDR3nt: TGTGCCAGCTCACCGCTGGTGGGCAGGTCCTACGAGCAGTACTTC; CDR3aa: CASSPLVGRSYEQYF; j_gene: TRBJ2-7; len: 15; v_gene: TRBV18; abundance: few; d_gene: NA
CDR3nt: TGCGCCAGCACGGGGGCAGGGGGGACCGGGGAGCTGTTTTTT; CDR3aa: CASTGAGGTGELFF; j_gene: TRBJ2-2; len: 14; v_gene: TRBV10-1; abundance: many; d_gene: NA
CDR3nt: TGTGCCAGCCGTACTGCCCGGGACAGGGACTACGAGCAGTACTTC; CDR3aa: CASRTARDRDYEQYF; j_gene: TRBJ2-7; len: 15; v_gene: TRBV6-6; abundance: NA; d_gene: TRBD1
CDR3nt: TGTGCCAGCAGAGACCACAGGGCTTACGAGCAGTACTTC; CDR3aa: CASRDHRAYEQYF; j_gene: TRBJ2-7; len: 13; v_gene: TRBV28; abundance: NA; d_gene: NA
CDR3nt: TGCAGTGCTAGCTCCCACGAGCAGTACTTC; CDR3aa: CSASSHEQYF; j_gene: TRBJ2-7; len: 10; v_gene: TRBV20-1; abundance: many; d_gene: NA
CDR3nt: TGTGCCATCCTCCTTGACGGGAGGATCACCTACAATGAGCAGTTCTTC; CDR3aa: CAILLDGRITYNEQFF; j_gene: TRBJ2-1; len: 16; v_gene: TRBV10-3; abundance: few; d_gene: TRBD2
CDR3nt: TGCGCCAGCATCTCTAGCGGGAGGGATGAGCAGTTCTTC; CDR3aa: CASISSGRDEQFF; j_gene: TRBJ2-1; len: 13; v_gene: TRBV5-1; abundance: NA; d_gene: TRBD2
CDR3nt: TGTGCCAGCAGTTTGACTAGCGGGACAGGTGAGCAGTTCTTC; CDR3aa: CASSLTSGTGEQFF; j_gene: TRBJ2-1; len: 14; v_gene: TRBV12-3/TRBV12-4; abundance: NA; d_gene: TRBD2
CDR3nt: TGTGCCAGCAGCTCCAGGGGAAAACTTCAAACCGGACTAGCGGGCTACAATGAGCAGTTCTTC; CDR3aa: CASSSRGKLQTGLAGYNEQFF; j_gene: TRBJ2-1; len: 21; v_gene: TRBV7-2; abundance: few; d_gene: TRBD2
CDR3nt: TGTGCCAGCTCAGCCTACGCGTCGGAGCAGTTCTTC; CDR3aa: CASSAYASEQFF; j_gene: TRBJ2-1; len: 12; v_gene: TRBV18; abundance: few; d_gene: NA
CDR3nt: TGCAGTGCTAGAGATGCCGGGCTAGCGGGAGGGCACTCCTACAATGAGCAGTTCTTC; CDR3aa: CSARDAGLAGGHSYNEQFF; j_gene: TRBJ2-1; len: 19; v_gene: TRBV20-1; abundance: few; d_gene: TRBD2
CDR3nt: TGCAGTACTAGCGAGAACACAGATACGCAGTATTTT; CDR3aa: CSTSENTDTQYF; j_gene: TRBJ2-3; len: 12; v_gene: TRBV20-1; abundance: NA; d_gene: TRBD2
CDR3nt: TGTGCCAGCATGGCGGGAATCTGGCATGAGCAGTTCTTC; CDR3aa: CASMAGIWHEQFF; j_gene: TRBJ2-1; len: 13; v_gene: TRBV28; abundance: few; d_gene: NA
CDR3nt: TGCAGTGCTAGCACAGCGGGAGTACCTGAGCAGTTCTTC; CDR3aa: CSASTAGVPEQFF; j_gene: TRBJ2-1; len: 13; v_gene: TRBV20-1; abundance: NA; d_gene: TRBD2
CDR3nt: TGTGCCAGCAGTCAAGCGACTAGCGGGAGTGAGACCCAGTACTTC; CDR3aa: CASSQATSGSETQYF; j_gene: TRBJ2-5; len: 15; v_gene: TRBV27; abundance: many; d_gene: TRBD2
CDR3nt: TGCGCCAGCAGCTCAGGAATGAGGGATTCCAAAAACATTCAGTACTTC; CDR3aa: CASSSGMRDSKNIQYF; j_gene: TRBJ2-4; len: 16; v_gene: TRBV5-1; abundance: NA; d_gene: NA
CDR3nt: TGTGCCACCAGTGTTGGGACAGTGAACACCGGGGAGCTGTTTTTT; CDR3aa: CATSVGTVNTGELFF; j_gene: TRBJ2-2; len: 15; v_gene: TRBV24-1; abundance: many; d_gene: TRBD1
CDR3nt: TGTGCCATCAAATCCCTAGCGGGAGGGCCTAACGAGCAGTACTTC; CDR3aa: CAIKSLAGGPNEQYF; j_gene: TRBJ2-7; len: 15; v_gene: TRBV10-3; abundance: NA; d_gene: TRBD2
CDR3nt: TGTGCCAGCAGCTACCAGCGGGAGGCCCAAGAGACCCAGTACTTC; CDR3aa: CASSYQREAQETQYF; j_gene: TRBJ2-5; len: 15; v_gene: TRBV7-9; abundance: few; d_gene: TRBD2
CDR3nt: TGTGCCAGCACGAGTGGAGGGACAGACGTAGTTGGCAATGAGCAGTTCTTC; CDR3aa: CASTSGGTDVVGNEQFF; j_gene: TRBJ2-1; len: 17; v_gene: TRBV6-5; abundance: few; d_gene: NA
CDR3nt: TGTGCCAGCAGGGTTTATACAGCGTCTGGCTACACCTTC; CDR3aa: CASRVYTASGYTF; j_gene: TRBJ1-2; len: 13; v_gene: TRBV6-1; abundance: NA; d_gene: NA
CDR3nt: TGTGCCAGCAGTCCCGCAACTACGACATCCGAGCAGTACTTC; CDR3aa: CASSPATTTSEQYF; j_gene: TRBJ2-7; len: 14; v_gene: TRBV12-3/TRBV12-4; abundance: NA; d_gene: NA
CDR3nt: TGTGCCAGCAGTCAATTAAAAGATACGCAGTATTTT; CDR3aa: CASSQLKDTQYF; j_gene: TRBJ2-3; len: 12; v_gene: TRBV28; abundance: NA; d_gene: NA
CDR3nt: TGTGCCAGCAGCTTGTGGGACAGGGTGTGGACAGATACGCAGTATTTT; CDR3aa: CASSLWDRVWTDTQYF; j_gene: TRBJ2-3; len: 16; v_gene: TRBV5-6; abundance: few; d_gene: TRBD1
CDR3nt: TGTGCCACCAGTGATCCGAAACTCCCGAGGGAGACCCAGTACTTC; CDR3aa: CATSDPKLPRETQYF; j_gene: TRBJ2-5; len: 15; v_gene: TRBV24-1; abundance: once; d_gene: NA
CDR3nt: TGCAGTGCAGTAGAGGCCTACGAGCAGTACTTC; CDR3aa: CSAVEAYEQYF; j_gene: TRBJ2-7; len: 11; v_gene: TRBV20-1; abundance: few; d_gene: NA
CDR3nt: TGCAGTGCTGCCCGGGACAGGGGTGGTGAAGCTTTCTTT; CDR3aa: CSAARDRGGEAFF; j_gene: TRBJ1-1; len: 13; v_gene: TRBV20-1; abundance: many; d_gene: TRBD1
CDR3nt: TGTGCCAGCAGTTCCAGAATCCAGAATCAGCCCCAGCATTTT; CDR3aa: CASSSRIQNQPQHF; j_gene: TRBJ1-5; len: 14; v_gene: TRBV12-3/TRBV12-4; abundance: few; d_gene: NA
CDR3nt: TGTGCCAGCAGCCAAGGACAGGGTTACTACGAGCAGTACTTC; CDR3aa: CASSQGQGYYEQYF; j_gene: TRBJ2-7; len: 14; v_gene: TRBV4-2; abundance: few; d_gene: TRBD1
CDR3nt: TGTGCCAGCAGCGTAGACCCAGGGGGCCGCCCTGGGGCTGAAGCTTTCTTT; CDR3aa: CASSVDPGGRPGAEAFF; j_gene: TRBJ1-1; len: 17; v_gene: TRBV9; abundance: few; d_gene: TRBD1
CDR3nt: TGTGCCAGCAGCCAAGAATCTACTAGCGGGATAGTAGATGAGCAGTTCTTC; CDR3aa: CASSQESTSGIVDEQFF; j_gene: TRBJ2-1; len: 17; v_gene: TRBV3-1; abundance: few; d_gene: TRBD2
CDR3nt: TGTGCCAGCAGTCGCCGGGCTGACTACGAGCAGTACTTC; CDR3aa: CASSRRADYEQYF; j_gene: TRBJ2-7; len: 13; v_gene: TRBV6-2/TRBV6-3; abundance: NA; d_gene: NA
CDR3nt: TGTGCCAGCAGCTTCCGAGGAGCGGGAGGGCCGAGGGGTGAGCAGTTCTTC; CDR3aa: CASSFRGAGGPRGEQFF; j_gene: TRBJ2-1; len: 17; v_gene: TRBV11-1; abundance: few; d_gene: TRBD2
CDR3nt: TGTGCCATCCGCTCCCTAGCGGGAGGGACCAGCTCCTACAATGAGCAGTTCTTC; CDR3aa: CAIRSLAGGTSSYNEQFF; j_gene: TRBJ2-1; len: 18; v_gene: TRBV10-3; abundance: NA; d_gene: TRBD2